A selection of T cell receptor beta chains follows, all from one sample in a study of regulatory T cells in long-lasting Graves disease. MiXCR, applied by TCRdb to the multiplex PCR reads, yields one record per CDR3 protein. This table has around 450,000 distinct CDR3 sequences, around 16% appearing once. This same sample was also part of a study on T cells in Graves' hyperthyroidism and ophthalmopathy.

The specimen was peripheral blood mononuclear cells (PBMCs), collected at new diagnosis, from a patient treated with antithyroid drugs. The receptors were sampled from a man aged 35 to 55 with Graves disease. The CDR3 runs from the conserved cysteine through the conserved F or W. Fields, in order: D gene, J gene, clone size, V gene, CDR3 DNA, CDR3 protein. A D gene is named only where the DNA matches it firmly. Expanded clones are given a class, and other clones once, few, many or no size at all.

>-|TRBJ1-2|few|TRBV19
TGTGCCAGTAGTATCAGGGAGACCTATGGCTACACCTTC
CASSIRETYGYTF
>TRBD1|TRBJ1-5|-|TRBV5-1
TGTGCCAGCAGCCCGGGACAGGGAAACAATCAGCCCCAGCATTTT
CASSPGQGNNQPQHF
>TRBD2|TRBJ2-7|many|TRBV2
TGTGCCAGCAGTAATTTGGTTGGGGCGGGAGTCCGCGAGCAGTACTTC
CASSNLVGAGVREQYF
>TRBD2|TRBJ2-7|-|TRBV18
TGTGCCAGCTCACCTAGCGGGACTAGCGGGACTGAGCAGTACTTC
CASSPSGTSGTEQYF
>TRBD2|TRBJ2-2|-|TRBV7-9
TGTGCCAGCAGCCAGAGCGGGAGCGCGTATAACACCGGGGAGCTGTTTTTT
CASSQSGSAYNTGELFF
>-|TRBJ1-1|-|TRBV29-1
TGCAGCGTTGAACGACAGATCAACACTGAAGCTTTCTTT
CSVERQINTEAFF
>TRBD2|TRBJ2-1|many|TRBV7-3
TGTGCCAGCAGCTTAAAGGCTAGCGGGAAAGGGAATGAGCAGTTCTTC
CASSLKASGKGNEQFF
>-|TRBJ2-3|many|TRBV7-9
TGTGCCAGCAGCTCGGGGGACAGCTATACGCAGTATTTT
CASSSGDSYTQYF
>-|TRBJ1-5|-|TRBV12-3/TRBV12-4
TGTGCCAGCAGTTCCACTACGGGGCCCCAGCATTTT
CASSSTTGPQHF
>-|TRBJ1-2|-|TRBV4-1
TGCGCCAGCAGCCAAGATACGGATCACGGGGGCTACACCTTC
CASSQDTDHGGYTF
>TRBD1|TRBJ2-2|many|TRBV6-2/TRBV6-3
TGTGCCAGCAGTCTAGAGGACAGGGGTCTAAACACCGGGGAGCTGTTTTTT
CASSLEDRGLNTGELFF
>-|TRBJ2-1|many|TRBV3-1
TGTGCCAGCAGCCAAGGTCTCAACCGGGCCGGCGATGAGCAGTTCTTC
CASSQGLNRAGDEQFF
>-|TRBJ2-7|few|TRBV3-1
TGTGCCAGCAGCCACGTGGGCTACGAGCAGTACTTC
CASSHVGYEQYF
>-|TRBJ1-1|few|TRBV10-3
TGTGCCATAACTGCCGGGACCCTGAACACTGAAGCTTTCTTT
CAITAGTLNTEAFF
>TRBD1|TRBJ2-1|many|TRBV12-3/TRBV12-4
TGTGCCAGCACCACAGGGGACAGGGCTCTGAGTGAGCAGTTCTTC
CASTTGDRALSEQFF
>-|TRBJ1-2|many|TRBV12-3/TRBV12-4
TGTGCCAGCAGGGGAGACAGACTCTATGGCTACACCTTC
CASRGDRLYGYTF
>-|TRBJ2-3|many|TRBV12-3/TRBV12-4
TGTGCCAGCAGTTTACTGCGGGTAATAAGCACAGATACGCAGTATTTT
CASSLLRVISTDTQYF
>-|TRBJ2-3|many|TRBV11-2
TGTGCCAGCAGCTTAATAGGGGGACTGAGGTCAGATACGCAGTATTTT
CASSLIGGLRSDTQYF
>TRBD1|TRBJ1-5|-|TRBV20-1
TGCAGTGCTCCGGACAGGGCCGGGGGCAATCAGCCCCAGCATTTT
CSAPDRAGGNQPQHF
>-|TRBJ2-3|many|TRBV5-1
TGCGCCAGCAGCGTCCGGGACGGAAGCACAGATACGCAGTATTTT
CASSVRDGSTDTQYF
>TRBD2|TRBJ2-7|-|TRBV3-1
TGTGCCAGCAGCCAGGTGACTAGCGGGAGCTATTTCTTC
CASSQVTSGSYFF
>TRBD2|TRBJ2-5|-|TRBV28
TGTGCCACCTCTACTAGCGGACCTCAAGAGACCCAGTACTTC
CATSTSGPQETQYF
>-|TRBJ2-1|-|TRBV12-3/TRBV12-4
TGTGCCAGCAGTTCCTCAGCGGCCAGCTCCTACAATGAGCAGTTCTTC
CASSSSAASSYNEQFF
>-|TRBJ2-7|many|TRBV3-1
TGTGCCAGCAGCCAAGGTCAGGGGCGGACCGAGCAGTACTTC
CASSQGQGRTEQYF
>-|TRBJ2-5|many|TRBV29-1
TGCAGCGGCGCTAAAGAGACCCAGTACTTC
CSGAKETQYF
>TRBD1|TRBJ2-1|few|TRBV7-9
TGTGCCAGCAGCTCACCCGGGACAGCAAACAATGAGCAGTTCTTC
CASSSPGTANNEQFF
>-|TRBJ1-1|-|TRBV4-2
TGTGCCAGCAGCCCCTCCTTGACCACTGAAGCTTTCTTT
CASSPSLTTEAFF
>-|TRBJ1-1|-|TRBV18
TGTGCCAGCTCACCATTGAGGACAGAGAACACTGAAGCTTTCTTT
CASSPLRTENTEAFF
>-|TRBJ2-5|many|TRBV20-1
TGCAGTGCTAGAGATATCCCCCCAGGGACGGTAGGAGAGACCCAGTACTTC
CSARDIPPGTVGETQYF